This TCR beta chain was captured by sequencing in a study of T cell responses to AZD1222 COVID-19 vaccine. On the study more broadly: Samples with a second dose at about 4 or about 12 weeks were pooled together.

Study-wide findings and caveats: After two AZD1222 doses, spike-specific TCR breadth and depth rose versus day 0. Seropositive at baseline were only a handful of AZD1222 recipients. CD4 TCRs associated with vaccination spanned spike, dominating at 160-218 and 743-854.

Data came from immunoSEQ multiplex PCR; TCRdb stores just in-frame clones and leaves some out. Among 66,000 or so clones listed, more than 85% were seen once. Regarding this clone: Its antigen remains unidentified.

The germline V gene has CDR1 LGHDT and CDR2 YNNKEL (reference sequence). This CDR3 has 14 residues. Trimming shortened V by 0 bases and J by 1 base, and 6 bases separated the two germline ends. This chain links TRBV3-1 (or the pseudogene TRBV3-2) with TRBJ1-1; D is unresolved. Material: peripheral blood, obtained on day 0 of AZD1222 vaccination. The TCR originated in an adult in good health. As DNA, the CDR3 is TGTGCCAGCAGCCAAGAGGCGGAGAACACTGAAGCTTTCTTT. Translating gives CASSQEAENTEAFF.